This T cell receptor (beta chain) was identified in a study of blood T cell repertoires in COVID-19. Trimming pared 2 bases from V and 4 bases from J, leaving 12 bases between. CDR3 size: 15 residues. Germline CDR1 and CDR2: KGHSH and LQKENI. Cohort assignment relied on participant-reported clinical history. Under the authors' procedure: Quantification of nucleated cells was approximated via reference gene primer amplification. Assay: immunoSEQ multiplex PCR; the TCRdb copy retains only in-frame clones and omits some. The V and J calls and clone size were taken over from that table, and D and trimming were inferred from the DNA. The profile shows roughly 190,000 clones, 84% of them singletons.

V usage is TRBV18 and J usage is TRBJ1-3, with unresolved D. The material sequenced was PBMCs or T cells enriched from blood (not recorded which). The sequence was collected from a woman younger than 45 who had been exposed to COVID-19. The CDR3 region is CASSPISAVGNTIYF. The DNA of the CDR3 is TGTGCCAGCTCACCAATTTCTGCAGTGGGAAACACCATATATTTT.